These T cell receptor beta chains were read from a single sample in a study of response to subunit inactivated influenza vaccine. TCRdb itself ran the RT-PCR reads through MiXCR, one entry per CDR3 protein. The sample holds 500,000 or so distinct CDR3 sequences, 16% seen once. The sample in question was CD4+ T cells sorted from PBMCs, obtained 23 to 25 months after vaccination. Receptors were obtained from a man between 50 and 75 years old who received an inactivated influenza vaccine. The CDR3 runs from the conserved cysteine through the conserved F or W. The order of the fields is J gene, V gene, CDR3 protein.

j_call: TRBJ1-1; v_call: TRBV19; cdr3_aa: CATTGALNTEAFF
j_call: TRBJ2-3; v_call: TRBV20-1; cdr3_aa: CSASGRDTQYF
j_call: TRBJ2-7; v_call: TRBV28; cdr3_aa: CASIGQTADSYEQYF
j_call: TRBJ2-1; v_call: TRBV5-5; cdr3_aa: CASSLKRGHNEQFF
j_call: TRBJ1-5; v_call: TRBV20-1; cdr3_aa: CSARGGTGGVGFNQPQHF
j_call: TRBJ2-5; v_call: TRBV11-3; cdr3_aa: CASSLSLGLAGGRQGTQYF
j_call: TRBJ2-2; v_call: TRBV29-1; cdr3_aa: CSVRTVAGAGTGELFF
j_call: TRBJ2-3; v_call: TRBV5-5; cdr3_aa: CASSLTSGTSDTQYF
j_call: TRBJ2-2; v_call: TRBV5-1; cdr3_aa: CASSFAGQGMITGELFF
j_call: TRBJ2-7; v_call: TRBV6-2/TRBV6-3; cdr3_aa: CASRAPGQGRKQYF
j_call: TRBJ2-1; v_call: TRBV4-2; cdr3_aa: CASSPGGLAGGPRDHEQFF
j_call: TRBJ1-1; v_call: TRBV5-1; cdr3_aa: CASSLGGTPPNTEAFF
j_call: TRBJ2-1; v_call: TRBV7-9; cdr3_aa: CASSGIAGANYNEQFF
j_call: TRBJ1-2; v_call: TRBV12-3/TRBV12-4; cdr3_aa: CASIKSNGLGYTF
j_call: TRBJ1-3; v_call: TRBV5-1; cdr3_aa: CASSLSYVIPVNSGNTIYF
j_call: TRBJ2-5; v_call: TRBV3-1; cdr3_aa: CASSQVSKTQYF
j_call: TRBJ2-1; v_call: TRBV10-3; cdr3_aa: CAITRLAVNEQFF
j_call: TRBJ2-3; v_call: TRBV6-1; cdr3_aa: CASSEESLPDTQYF
j_call: TRBJ2-3; v_call: TRBV4-2; cdr3_aa: CASSRADPTDTQYF
j_call: TRBJ1-1; v_call: TRBV19; cdr3_aa: CASSTRRQANTEAFF
j_call: TRBJ2-7; v_call: TRBV11-2; cdr3_aa: CASSLWNLGQGVSYEQYF
j_call: TRBJ2-7; v_call: TRBV4-3; cdr3_aa: CASSQDGSSGSYEQYF
j_call: TRBJ2-7; v_call: TRBV5-1; cdr3_aa: CASSLGGWAHYEQYF
j_call: TRBJ1-1; v_call: TRBV5-1; cdr3_aa: CASKRTGMNTEAFF
j_call: TRBJ2-7; v_call: TRBV7-9; cdr3_aa: CASSLDGARYEQYF
j_call: TRBJ1-3; v_call: TRBV20-1; cdr3_aa: CSAAQGNSGNTIYF
j_call: TRBJ1-1; v_call: TRBV14; cdr3_aa: CASSYTSGNTEAFF
j_call: TRBJ2-1; v_call: TRBV6-5; cdr3_aa: CASRRGQTEQFF
j_call: TRBJ1-1; v_call: TRBV12-3/TRBV12-4; cdr3_aa: CASTEGHANTEAFF
j_call: TRBJ2-7; v_call: TRBV5-1; cdr3_aa: CASSLDIGTKQYF
j_call: TRBJ1-6; v_call: TRBV6-1; cdr3_aa: CASSEEGWPYNSPLHF
j_call: TRBJ1-1; v_call: TRBV3-1; cdr3_aa: CASSQSPPGNTEAFF
j_call: TRBJ2-5; v_call: TRBV20-1; cdr3_aa: CSARGQGWYQETQYF
j_call: TRBJ2-3; v_call: TRBV5-1; cdr3_aa: CASSEEGGPTDTQYF
j_call: TRBJ1-1; v_call: TRBV5-1; cdr3_aa: CASSLVVGTEAFF
j_call: TRBJ2-3; v_call: TRBV10-3; cdr3_aa: CAISVAGTSGITHRADTQYF
j_call: TRBJ2-1; v_call: TRBV7-2; cdr3_aa: CASSNSGGAYNEQFF